The present entry profiles one T cell receptor (beta chain) with its context. This receptor's antigen is unknown. Base qualities are not provided; no much larger clone lies one nucleotide away. These data belong to a study of cytomegalovirus exposure and HLA in healthy donors (dated by TCRdb to between 2016 and 2019). Describing the broader study: According to an earlier analysis of 450 to 650 of the donors, about 179 million T cells yielded 90 million to 130 million unique TCR beta sequences and approximately 300 Gb of sequence data. An earlier analysis of around 540 of the donors applied high-throughput TCR beta sequencing to assess whether each TCR beta V gene segment acted as functional or pseudogenic. The genetic ancestry cluster associated with self-reported Caucasian donors included about 81% of the roughly 400 genotyped donors. About 310 gigabases of sequencing data and roughly 90 million unique TCR sequences were included in an early release covering about 600 HLA-typed donors. About five DR-DQ haplotypes were treated as single units for association and clustering because of strong linkage in the cohort. A later analysis re-examined previously published TCR beta repertoires from roughly 720 donors and added high-resolution HLA genotyping to investigate patterns of TCR occurrence. All discovery cohort repertoires had been generated using a single sequencing platform. Donor age, sex, ethnicity and CMV serostatus were compiled together with the repertoire data. Besides the first cohort of some 670 subjects, a separate validation cohort made up of roughly 120 different subjects was used. HLA typing included class I and class II loci at four-digit resolution. To predict cytomegalovirus infection status, the study brought together high-throughput TCR immunosequencing, statistical association of individual TCRs with disease status, and machine learning. Genome-wide SNP genotypes for about three fifths of the roughly 670 donors were used in a later genetic analysis, which treated that subset as a discovery cohort. The number of donors typed differed by locus, with about 620-630 for A, B, C, DRB1 and DQB1, roughly 520 for DQA1, some 570 for DPA1, and 450 to 480 for DPB1. The T cell repertoires of roughly 660 subjects were profiled by immunosequencing and related to cytomegalovirus serostatus. On average, 235,054 unique TCR beta nucleotide sequences were sequenced per donor among some 430 genotyped donors of the cohort, with roughly 18% of those sequences being non-productive. In the later analysis, no new phenotypic data were used to find candidate immune exposures; instead, reliance was placed on TCR beta sequences and their occurrence across donors. The study aimed to test whether cataloging public T cell receptors could reveal signatures of past pathogen exposure.

In total, more than 500 healthy bone marrow donors made up the cohort. At the time of sampling, every cohort member was nominally healthy, though immune exposures that went unrecorded were likely present. The donor was CMV seronegative and belonged to the group of 352 seronegative cohort members. A peripheral blood sample was collected from each donor, and TCR beta sequencing was performed on peripheral blood mononuclear cells. The Qiagen DNeasy Blood Extraction Kit was used to extract genomic DNA from the blood cell samples. The germline ends are 21 bases apart after V is trimmed by 8 bases and J by 8 bases. The CDR3, from cysteine to phenylalanine, totals 14 residues. The DNA shown is the 42-base CDR3, in frame from base 1. Library preparation employed the immunoSEQ multiplex PCR assay. A mixture of 60 forward primers for TCR Vbeta segments and 13 reverse primers for TCR Jbeta segments was used in the multiplex PCR. A multiplex PCR assay on genomic DNA amplified the CDR3 region of rearranged TCR beta genes. The amplified TCR beta libraries were sequenced on the Illumina HiSeq System as 87-base-pair reads. Turning to the authors' computational methods: A later analysis tallied about 77 million unique TCR beta chains across the 666 repertoires, and around 9.9 million of those chains were shared by two or more donors. Raw reads were error-corrected and collapsed into unique sequences by a nearest-neighbor algorithm in which closely related sequences were merged to remove PCR and sequencing errors. Alignment of CDR3 sequences to IMGT reference sequences was used to assign V, D and J gene segments. For a sequence to be retained, a match of at least six nucleotides to both a V gene segment and a J gene segment was required. A rearrangement was called productive if the CDR3 had no stop codons and remained in frame with V and J, and every other rearrangement was called non-productive. CDR3 was defined by IMGT convention, running from the second conserved V-encoded cysteine to the conserved J-encoded phenylalanine. The earlier analysis of 587 of the donors excluded any sequence lacking an unambiguous match to a single V gene segment. In an earlier analysis of 587 of the donors, V segments were called functional above 56.7% productive rearrangements and were called segregating when the between-donor standard deviation exceeded 5%. A statistical classification framework was developed to diagnose cytomegalovirus status using the catalog of TCR beta chain sequences. A later analysis assigned V and J genes by comparing TCR nucleotide sequences with IMGT/GENE-DB human TR gene sequences. Using the TCRdist pipeline, a later analysis assigned CDR3 sequences along with most-parsimonious VDJ recombination scenarios. In a later analysis, every TCR beta chain was defined by the combination of its CDR3 amino acid sequence and its V-gene family, and reads without a unique V-gene family were dropped. A later analysis removed several hundred highly shared, low-generation-probability nucleotide sequences to deal with suspected cross-contamination and a sequencing artifact. In a later analysis, a clonal expansion index was calculated for each public chain from normalized within-repertoire ranks of inferred template counts. In a later analysis, generation probabilities were computed using a VDJ recombination model fitted to out-of-frame rearrangements, and the results were checked against IGoR. In a later analysis, TCR-TCR, TCR-HLA and TCR-CMV co-occurrence was scored with hypergeometric tests, and a repertoire-size bias correction was applied to TCR pairs. In a later analysis, false discovery rates were estimated by permuting HLA or CMV assignments 20 times. In a later analysis, co-occurring TCRs were grouped using DBSCAN, and TCRdist sequence similarity was added for clustering within HLA-allele-positive subsets. Repertoires with fewer than 30,000 or more than 120,000 public chains, plus five repertoires with anomalous nucleotide sharing, were excluded from co-occurrence clustering. Sourced from immuneACCESS, this table was stored by TCRdb with only in-frame sequences that have V and J called. A share of the clones is absent; for the studies checked, an unresolved V gene accounts for under half, and the remainder has no known explanation. V and J calls and clone size are as listed in that table; D and trimming were resolved from the DNA. Recorded for this sample are approximately 180,000 clones; approximately 84% of them occurred a single time. The leading ten clones occupy about 0.21% of the sample.

What the authors observed across the whole study: In a later genetic analysis, a missense DCLRE1C variant was associated with V-gene and J-gene trimming of TCR beta chains, and the association was replicated in an independent cohort. It was suggested by the authors that the approach could potentially be generalized to other disease states and immunological phenotypes. The classifier was reported to diagnose cytomegalovirus status with high specificity and sensitivity in both the original cohort and the validation cohort. A few of the identified cytomegalovirus-associated TCR beta chains were confirmed in vitro to be specific for cytomegalovirus antigens. An earlier analysis of 450 to 750 of the donors showed that most TCR beta V segments appeared in productive rearrangements either about 87% or about 30% of the time, which broadly matched IMGT annotations. Because HLA typing was unavailable for some donors at each locus, only the typed subset was used in association tests. Because counts were too low, roughly 16 rarely observed V segments, including chromosome 9 orphons, were excluded from the earlier analysis of roughly 580 of the donors. According to a later analysis, most CMV-associated TCR beta chains appeared to be HLA-restricted, and the HLA associations seemed to be driven largely by CMV exposure. A group of highly shared sequence variants was considered likely to be a technical artifact of the sequencing pipeline. In a later genetic analysis, fewer N-insertions in productive TCRs were reported among donors in an Asian-associated ancestry cluster than the 666-donor mean. Across donors, most TCR sequences were observed very rarely, whereas some public TCRs were present in many individuals. A total of roughly 160 TCR beta chains were listed by the study as associated with cytomegalovirus. Correlated functional status among segregating V segments might be attributable to linkage disequilibrium, but an unknown experimental factor could not be ruled out. Several of the top co-occurrence clusters appeared to be linked to parvovirus B19, influenza, CMV and Epstein-Barr virus, according to a later analysis. In a later analysis, HLA-associated TCR beta chains were found to be more clonally expanded and to have lower generation probabilities than equally common non-associated chains. Sequencing depth was assumed to be roughly uniform across donors in the presence/absence analyses, though that assumption may not hold. In a later analysis, the rate of TCR association differed among HLA loci, with DRB1 alleles having the most associated TCRs and HLA-C alleles having the fewest. Some IMGT-functional V segments, including TRBV6-2 and TRBV6-3, could not be told apart with the 87-base-pair reads, so those segments were excluded. Strong co-occurrence of HLA alleles, especially DR and DQ, made assigning TCR associations to individual alleles difficult. A later analysis associated about 17,000 TCR beta sequences with specific HLA alleles at a false discovery rate of 0.05. The only immune exposure information available for the cohort was CMV serostatus. A further reported finding was that TCR beta sequences accurately predicted the HLA-A and HLA-B alleles for most subjects in the first cohort. In this cohort, only TCR beta chains were sequenced, and detectable features were limited by the absence of alpha or paired-chain data.

The TCR was taken from a girl under two years old in good health and CMV-seronegative. The V gene is TRBV23-1 and the J gene is TRBJ1-2; the D gene is perhaps TRBD1, from 6 matching bases. TRBV23-1 is filed as an ORF, its function uncertain. The sequenced material came from PBMCs. The DNA reads as follows: TGCGCCAGCTGTCGACGGGGGGGCGGGGAGGGCTACACCTTC. The resulting protein is CASCRRGGGEGYTF.